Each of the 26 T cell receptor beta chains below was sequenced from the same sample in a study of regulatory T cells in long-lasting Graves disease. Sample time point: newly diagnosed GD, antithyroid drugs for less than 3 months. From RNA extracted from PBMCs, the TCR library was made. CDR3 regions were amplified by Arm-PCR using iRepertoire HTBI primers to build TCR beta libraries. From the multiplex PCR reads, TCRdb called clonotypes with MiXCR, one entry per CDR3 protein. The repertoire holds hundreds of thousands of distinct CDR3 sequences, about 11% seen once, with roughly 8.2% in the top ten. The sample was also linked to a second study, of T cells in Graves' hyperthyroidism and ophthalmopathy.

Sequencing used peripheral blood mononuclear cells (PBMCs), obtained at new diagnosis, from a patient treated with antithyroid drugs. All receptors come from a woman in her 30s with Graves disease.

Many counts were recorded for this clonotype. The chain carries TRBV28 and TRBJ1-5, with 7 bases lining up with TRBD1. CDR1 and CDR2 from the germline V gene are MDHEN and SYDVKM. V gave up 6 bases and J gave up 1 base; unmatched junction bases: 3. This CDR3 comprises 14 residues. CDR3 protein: CASRQGGSNQPQHF. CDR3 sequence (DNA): TGTGCCAGCAGGCAGGGGGGGAGCAATCAGCCCCAGCATTTT.

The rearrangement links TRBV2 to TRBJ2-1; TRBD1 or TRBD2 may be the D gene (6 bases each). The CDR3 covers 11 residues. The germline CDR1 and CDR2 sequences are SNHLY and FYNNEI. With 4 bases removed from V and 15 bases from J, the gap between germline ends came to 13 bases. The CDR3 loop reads CASSVRGRGFF. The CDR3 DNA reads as TGTGCCAGCAGTGTGCGGGGCAGGGGGTTCTTC.

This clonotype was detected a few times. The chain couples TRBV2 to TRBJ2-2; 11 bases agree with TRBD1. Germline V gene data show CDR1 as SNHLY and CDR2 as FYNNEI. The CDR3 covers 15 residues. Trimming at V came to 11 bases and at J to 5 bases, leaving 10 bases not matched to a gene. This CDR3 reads CAFTGTGGVTGELFF. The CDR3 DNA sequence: TGTGCCTTCACCGGGACAGGGGGGGTGACCGGGGAGCTGTTTTTT. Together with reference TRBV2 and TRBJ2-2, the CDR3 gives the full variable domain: EPEVTQTPSHQVTQMGQEVILRCVPISNHLYFYWYRQILGQKVEFLVSFYNNEISEKSEIFDDQFSVERPDGSNFTLKIRSTKLEDSAMYFCAFTGTGGVTGELFFGEGSRLTVL.

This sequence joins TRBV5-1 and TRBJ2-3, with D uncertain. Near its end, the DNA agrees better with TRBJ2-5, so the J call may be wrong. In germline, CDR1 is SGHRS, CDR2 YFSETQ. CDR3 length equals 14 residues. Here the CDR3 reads CASSLAAGLETQYF. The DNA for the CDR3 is TGCGCCAGCAGCTTGGCGGCAGGTCTGGAGACCCAGTACTTC.

The CDR3 sequence is CASSLAGGQAAYGYTF. DNA for the CDR3: TGTGCCAGCAGCTTAGCGGGAGGCCAGGCAGCCTATGGCTACACCTTC. The chain joins TRBV7-9 to TRBJ1-2; D remains unclear. This CDR3 region has 16 residues. V gave up 0 bases and J gave up 4 bases, with 15 bases separating them. Germline CDR1 is SEHNR and CDR2 is FQNEAQ (reference sequence). Filled out from reference TRBV7-9 and TRBJ1-2, the complete variable domain reads DTGVSQNPRHKITKRGQNVTFRCDPISEHNRLYWYRQTLGQGPEFLTYFQNEAQLEKSRLLSDRFSAERPKGSFSTLEIQRTEQGDSAMYLCASSLAGGQAAYGYTFGSGTRLTVV.

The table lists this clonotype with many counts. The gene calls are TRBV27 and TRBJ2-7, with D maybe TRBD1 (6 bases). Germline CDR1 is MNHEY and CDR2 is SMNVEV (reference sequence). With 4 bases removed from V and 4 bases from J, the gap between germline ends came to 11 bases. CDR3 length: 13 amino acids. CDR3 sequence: CASSYRESYEQYF. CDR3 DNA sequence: TGTGCCAGCAGTTACAGGGAGTCGTACGAGCAGTACTTC.

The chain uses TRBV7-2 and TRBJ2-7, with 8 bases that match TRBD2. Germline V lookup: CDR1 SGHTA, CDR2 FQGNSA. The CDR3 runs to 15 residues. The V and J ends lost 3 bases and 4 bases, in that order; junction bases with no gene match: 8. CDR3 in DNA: TGTGCCAGCAGCTTCACAGCGGGAGCTTTTTACGAGCAGTACTTC. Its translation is CASSFTAGAFYEQYF.

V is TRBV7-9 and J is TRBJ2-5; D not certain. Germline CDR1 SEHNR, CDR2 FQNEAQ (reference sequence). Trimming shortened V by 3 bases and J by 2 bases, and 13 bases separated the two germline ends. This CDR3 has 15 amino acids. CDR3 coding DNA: TGTGCCAGCAGCTTCGTCCCCGCACGTCAAGAGACCCAGTACTTC. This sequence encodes CASSFVPARQETQYF.

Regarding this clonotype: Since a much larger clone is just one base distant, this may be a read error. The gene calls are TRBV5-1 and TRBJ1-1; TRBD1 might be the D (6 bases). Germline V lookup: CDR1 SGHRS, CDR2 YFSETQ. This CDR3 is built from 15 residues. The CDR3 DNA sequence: TGCGCCAGCAGCTTACTCGGGACACCCAACACTGAAGTTTTCTTT. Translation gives CASSLLGTPNTEVFF.

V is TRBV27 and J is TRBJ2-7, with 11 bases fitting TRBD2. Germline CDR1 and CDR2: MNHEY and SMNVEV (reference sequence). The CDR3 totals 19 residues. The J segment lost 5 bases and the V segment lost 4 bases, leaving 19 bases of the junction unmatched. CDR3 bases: TGTGCCAGCAGTTCATACGGAAGAATAGCGGGAGGGCCGCCCAACGAGCAGTACTTC. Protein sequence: CASSSYGRIAGGPPNEQYF.

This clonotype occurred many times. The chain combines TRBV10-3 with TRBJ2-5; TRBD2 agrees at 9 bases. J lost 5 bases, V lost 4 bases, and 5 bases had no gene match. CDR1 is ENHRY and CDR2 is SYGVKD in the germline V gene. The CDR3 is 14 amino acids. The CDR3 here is CAISVREGQETQYF. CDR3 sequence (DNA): TGTGCCATCAGTGTGCGGGAGGGCCAGGAGACCCAGTACTTC.

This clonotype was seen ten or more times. The DNA of the CDR3 is TGTGCCAGCAGTTACTCGATCACGGGGGAGAATTCACCCCTCCACTTT. As protein: CASSYSITGENSPLHF. The J gene is TRBJ1-6, the V gene TRBV6-2 or TRBV6-3; TRBD1 might be the D (5 bases). The V end was cut by 0 bases, the J end by 7 bases, with 13 bases between. There are 16 residues in the CDR3. CDR1 and CDR2 (germline): MNHEY, SVGEGT.

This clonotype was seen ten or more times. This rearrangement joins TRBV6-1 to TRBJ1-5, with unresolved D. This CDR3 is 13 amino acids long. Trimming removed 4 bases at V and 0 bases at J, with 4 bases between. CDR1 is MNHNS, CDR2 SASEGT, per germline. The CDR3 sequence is CASSAHSNQPQHF. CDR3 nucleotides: TGTGCCAGCAGTGCCCATAGCAATCAGCCCCAGCATTTT.

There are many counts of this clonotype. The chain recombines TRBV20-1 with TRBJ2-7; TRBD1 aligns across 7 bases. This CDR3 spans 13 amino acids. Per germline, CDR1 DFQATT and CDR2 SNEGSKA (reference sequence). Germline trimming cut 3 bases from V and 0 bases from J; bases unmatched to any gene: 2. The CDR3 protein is CSARDRISYEQYF. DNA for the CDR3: TGCAGTGCTAGGGACAGGATCTCCTACGAGCAGTACTTC.

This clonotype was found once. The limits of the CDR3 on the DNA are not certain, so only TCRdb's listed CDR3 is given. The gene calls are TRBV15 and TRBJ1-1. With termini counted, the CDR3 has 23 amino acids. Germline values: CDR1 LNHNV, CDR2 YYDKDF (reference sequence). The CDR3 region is CATSSWDSAVYFCASSFGTEAFF.

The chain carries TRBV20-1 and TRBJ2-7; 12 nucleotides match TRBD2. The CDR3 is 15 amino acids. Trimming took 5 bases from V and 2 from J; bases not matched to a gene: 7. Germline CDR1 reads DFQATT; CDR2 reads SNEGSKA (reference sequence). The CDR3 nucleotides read TGCAGTGCTGCGGGGACTAGCGGGTTTGCCTACGAGCAGTACTTC. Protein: CSAAGTSGFAYEQYF.

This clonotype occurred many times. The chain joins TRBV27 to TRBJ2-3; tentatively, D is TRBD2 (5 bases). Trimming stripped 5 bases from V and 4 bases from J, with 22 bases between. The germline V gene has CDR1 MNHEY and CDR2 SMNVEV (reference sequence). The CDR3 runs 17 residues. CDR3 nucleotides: TGTGCCAGCAGTCTCATTCGGGGAACGAGATCACCAGATACGCAGTATTTT. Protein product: CASSLIRGTRSPDTQYF.

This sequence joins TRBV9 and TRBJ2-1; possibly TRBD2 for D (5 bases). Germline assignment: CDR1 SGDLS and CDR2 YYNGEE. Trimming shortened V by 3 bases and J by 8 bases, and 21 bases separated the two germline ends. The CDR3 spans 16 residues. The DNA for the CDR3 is TGTGCCAGCAGCGCTTCGGGCTTGGCGGGTGGGGATGAGCAGTTCTTC. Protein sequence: CASSASGLAGGDEQFF.

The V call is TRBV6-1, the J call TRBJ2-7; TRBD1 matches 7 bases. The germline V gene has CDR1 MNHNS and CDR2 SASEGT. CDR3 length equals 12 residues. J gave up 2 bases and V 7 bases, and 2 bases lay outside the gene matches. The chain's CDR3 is CASKQGPYEQYF. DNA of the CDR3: TGTGCCAGCAAACAGGGGCCCTACGAGCAGTACTTC.

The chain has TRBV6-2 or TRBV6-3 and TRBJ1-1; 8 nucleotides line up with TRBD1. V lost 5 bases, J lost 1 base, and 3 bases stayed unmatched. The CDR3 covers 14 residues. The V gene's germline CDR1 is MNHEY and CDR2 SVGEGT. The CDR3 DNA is TGTGCCAGCAGTCCACAGGGGGGGAACACTGAAGCTTTCTTT. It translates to CASSPQGGNTEAFF.

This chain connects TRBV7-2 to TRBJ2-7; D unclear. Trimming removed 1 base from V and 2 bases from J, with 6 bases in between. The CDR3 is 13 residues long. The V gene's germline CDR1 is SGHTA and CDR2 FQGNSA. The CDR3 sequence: CASSLEMTYEQYF. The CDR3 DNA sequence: TGTGCCAGCAGCTTAGAGATGACCTACGAGCAGTACTTC.

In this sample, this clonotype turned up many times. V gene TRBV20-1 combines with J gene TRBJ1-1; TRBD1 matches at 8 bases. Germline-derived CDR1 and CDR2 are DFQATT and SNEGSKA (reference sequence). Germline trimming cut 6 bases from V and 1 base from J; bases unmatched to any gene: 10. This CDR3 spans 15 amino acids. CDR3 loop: CSAGRSGTGNTEAFF. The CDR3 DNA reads TGCAGTGCCGGTCGATCGGGGACAGGGAACACTGAAGCTTTCTTT.

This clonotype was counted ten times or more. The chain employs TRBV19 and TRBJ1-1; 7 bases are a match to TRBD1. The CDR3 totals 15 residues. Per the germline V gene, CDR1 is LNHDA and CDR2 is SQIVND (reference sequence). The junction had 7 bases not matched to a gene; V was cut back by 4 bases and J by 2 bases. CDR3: CASSNMGQPNTEAFF. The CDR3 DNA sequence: TGTGCCAGTAGTAATATGGGACAGCCAAACACTGAAGCTTTCTTT.

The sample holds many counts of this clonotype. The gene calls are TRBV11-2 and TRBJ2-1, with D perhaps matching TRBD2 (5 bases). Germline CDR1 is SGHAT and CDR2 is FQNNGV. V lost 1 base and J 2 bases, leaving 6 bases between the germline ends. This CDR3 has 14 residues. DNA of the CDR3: TGTGCCAGCAGCTTAGCGCGGGCCTACAATGAGCAGTTCTTC. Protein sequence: CASSLARAYNEQFF.

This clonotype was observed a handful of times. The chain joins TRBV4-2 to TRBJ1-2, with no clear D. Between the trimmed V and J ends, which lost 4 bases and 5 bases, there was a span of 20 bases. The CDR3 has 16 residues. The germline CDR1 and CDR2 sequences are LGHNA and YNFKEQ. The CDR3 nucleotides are TGTGCCAGCAGCCTCCAAGATGCCAGAATGGATTATGGCTACACCTTC. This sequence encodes CASSLQDARMDYGYTF.

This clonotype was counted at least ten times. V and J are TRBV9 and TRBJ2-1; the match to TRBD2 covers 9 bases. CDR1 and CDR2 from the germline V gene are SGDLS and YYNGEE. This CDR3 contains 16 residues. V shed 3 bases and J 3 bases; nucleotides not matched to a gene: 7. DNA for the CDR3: TGTGCCAGCAGCGACCGCGCTAGCGGGGTCTACAATGAGCAGTTCTTC. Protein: CASSDRASGVYNEQFF.